Shown below are 5 T cell receptor beta chains from a single sample sequenced in a study of T-cell reconstitution after alpha-beta-depleted transplantation in children. The library targeted TCRbeta and was prepared with unique molecular identifiers. Each CDR3 protein is one row after TCRdb ran MiXCR on the PCR reads. The sample holds around 480,000 distinct CDR3 sequences; about 31% are singletons and the top ten take 2.4%. Sequenced material: PBMCs from the stem cell graft donor, taken from the stem cell graft. Every receptor here comes from a human donor who donated a stem cell graft to a child with aplastic anemia.

This clonotype was observed a handful of times. This sequence joins TRBV6-2 or TRBV6-3 and TRBJ1-1; D remains unclear. V gave up 4 bases and J gave up 3 bases, with 6 bases separating them. Per germline, CDR1 MNHEY and CDR2 SVGEGT. The CDR3 contains 12 residues. CDR3 coding DNA: TGTGCCAGCAGTTTAAAACACACTGAAGCTTTCTTT. This sequence encodes CASSLKHTEAFF.

This rearrangement joins TRBV5-6 to TRBJ1-5; 9 nucleotides match TRBD1. This CDR3 contains 17 residues. V shed 2 bases and J 7 bases; nucleotides not matched to a gene: 13. The germline CDR1 and CDR2 sequences are SGHDT and YYEEEE. Written as DNA, the CDR3 is TGTGCCAGCAGCTTCGGGAGCGGGACAGGGTTGAGGCAGCCCCAGCATTTT. Translated: CASSFGSGTGLRQPQHF.

The J gene is TRBJ2-1, the V gene TRBV20-1; 8 bases match TRBD2. The germline CDR1 and CDR2 sequences are DFQATT and SNEGSKA (reference sequence). CDR3 length: 14 amino acids. The junction had 9 bases not matched to a gene; V was cut back by 2 bases and J by 9 bases. CDR3 residues: CSARRGTSLGEQFF. In DNA form, the CDR3 reads TGCAGTGCTAGACGCGGGACTAGTTTGGGTGAGCAGTTCTTC.

The J gene is TRBJ1-1, the V gene TRBV15; D is unresolved. Germline lookup yields CDR1 LNHNV and CDR2 YYDKDF (reference sequence). Trimming removed 3 bases from V and 3 bases from J, with 11 bases in between. This CDR3 contains 14 residues. The CDR3 sequence is CATSRRHGDTEAFF. The CDR3 DNA reads as TGTGCCACCAGCAGGCGCCACGGGGACACTGAAGCTTTCTTT. Full variable domain (rest looked up from reference TRBV15 and TRBJ1-1): DAMVIQNPRYQVTQFGKPVTLSCSQTLNHNVMYWYQQKSSQAPKLLFHYYDKDFNNEADTPDNFQSRRPNTSFCFLDIRSPGLGDTAMYLCATSRRHGDTEAFFGQGTRLTVV.

This clonotype was seen more than once but under ten times. V and J are TRBV11-2 and TRBJ1-6; D remains unclear. The CDR3 consists of 18 residues. Germline values: CDR1 SGHAT, CDR2 FQNNGV. Trimming left V 1 base short and J 4 bases short, with 17 bases between. CDR3 in amino acids: CASSLGGGLRIYNSPLHF. The CDR3 DNA is TGTGCCAGCAGCTTAGGCGGAGGGCTAAGGATATATAATTCACCCCTCCACTTT.